Following are 10 T cell receptor beta chains from one sample sequenced in a study of blood T cell repertoires in COVID-19. Produced via immunoSEQ multiplex PCR; TCRdb's table is partial and in-frame only. The table shows 78,000 or so clones, with around 90% occurring only once. Sequences were obtained from peripheral blood. Receptor source: a woman aged 50 to 60 with acute or convalescent COVID-19.

CDR3 DNA: TGTGCCAGTAGTACCTCCGGGACACTAAGCTCCTACGAGCAGTACTTC. Amino acid sequence: CASSTSGTLSSYEQYF. This chain uses TRBV19 with TRBJ2-7, with TRBD1 as a possible D gene (6 bases). This CDR3 is built from 16 residues. The ends were cut back, 4 bases at V and 0 bases at J, with 16 bases in the middle. Germline values: CDR1 LNHDA, CDR2 SQIVND (reference sequence). The entire variable domain, with the rest obtained from reference TRBV19 and TRBJ2-7, is as follows: DGGITQSPKYLFRKEGQNVTLSCEQNLNHDAMYWYRQDPGQGLRLIYYSQIVNDFQKGDIAEGYSVSREKKESFPLTVTSAQKNPTAFYLCASSTSGTLSSYEQYFGPGTRLTVT.

The chain combines TRBV6-6 with TRBJ2-3, with 12 bases lining up with TRBD2. This CDR3 comprises 16 residues. Trimming at V came to 6 bases and at J to 2 bases, leaving 6 bases not matched to a gene. Germline V CDR1 and CDR2: MNHNY, SVGAGI (reference sequence). The CDR3, as DNA: TGTGCCAGCAGCCCCCTAGCGGGAGGGCCCACAGATACGCAGTATTTT. It yields the protein CASSPLAGGPTDTQYF.

The rearrangement uses TRBV7-9 and TRBJ1-2; D might be TRBD1 (6 bases). Germline CDR1 and CDR2: SEHNR and FQNEAQ (reference sequence). With 8 bases removed from V and 4 bases from J, the gap between germline ends came to 14 bases. The CDR3 is 13 residues long. The CDR3 loop reads CASLVQGGYGYTF. For the CDR3, the DNA is TGTGCCAGCCTAGTACAGGGTGGCTATGGCTACACCTTC.

This sequence joins TRBV19 and TRBJ2-2; D uncertain. Trimming stripped 5 bases from V and 4 bases from J, with 11 bases between. The germline CDR1 and CDR2 sequences are LNHDA and SQIVND (reference sequence). CDR3 length: 14 amino acids. DNA of the CDR3: TGTGCCAGTAGTCCCTGGTCAGGCACCGGGGAGCTGTTTTTT. This sequence encodes CASSPWSGTGELFF.

The rearrangement links TRBV5-4 to TRBJ1-1; 7 bases agree with TRBD1. V was pared by 7 bases and J by 0 bases, with 12 bases of the junction left unmatched. This CDR3 is built from 16 residues. Germline V gives CDR1 SGHNT, CDR2 YYREEE (reference sequence). The CDR3 here is CASGLNRGDLNTEAFF. The DNA for the CDR3 is TGTGCCAGCGGCCTCAACAGGGGAGATTTGAACACTGAAGCTTTCTTT.

The chain links TRBV7-9 to TRBJ1-2; TRBD1 matches at 9 bases. The CDR3 extends over 16 amino acids. Germline V gene lookup returns CDR1 SEHNR and CDR2 FQNEAQ (reference sequence). V lost 5 bases, J lost 4 bases, and 11 bases stayed unmatched. The CDR3, as DNA: TGTGCCAGCAGCACAAGCCGGGACAGGGCGGGCTATGGCTACACCTTC. Its protein product is CASSTSRDRAGYGYTF.

This rearrangement joins TRBV12-1 to TRBJ2-7; the table's TRBD2 call for D was not verified on the DNA. TRBV12-1 is a recognized pseudogene. The CDR3 totals 15 residues. CDR3 nucleotides: TGTGCCAGCAGCTTCCCGACTAGCGGGAGAAGGGAGCAGTACTTC. Its protein is CASSFPTSGRREQYF.

The V call is TRBV18, the J call TRBJ1-2; D might be TRBD1 (5 bases). CDR3 length: 14 amino acids. Germline CDR1 is KGHSH and CDR2 is LQKENI. V lost 3 bases and J lost 8, with 16 bases in between. CDR3 sequence: CASSPPRAGVGYTF. The CDR3 nucleotides read TGTGCCAGCTCACCTCCTAGGGCGGGGGTCGGCTACACCTTC.

This chain joins TRBV30 and TRBJ1-3, with D uncertain. Germline V gives CDR1 GTSNPN, CDR2 SVGIG (reference sequence). This CDR3 contains 15 residues. Trimming pared 0 bases from V and 1 base from J, leaving 10 bases between. The CDR3 sequence is CAWSVGGQSGNTIYF. CDR3 nucleotide sequence: TGTGCCTGGAGTGTAGGTGGGCAGTCTGGAAACACCATATATTTT.

The J gene is TRBJ1-6, the V gene TRBV3-1 (or the pseudogene TRBV3-2); TRBD1 might be the D (5 bases). V was shortened by 4 bases and J by 7 bases, with 11 bases between the two germline ends. Germline assignment: CDR1 LGHDT and CDR2 YNNKEL (reference sequence). CDR3 length: 14 amino acids. The CDR3 DNA sequence: TGTGCCAGCAGCCGAGACGGGGGGAATTCACCCCTCCACTTT. Translation: CASSRDGGNSPLHF.